Given below is one TCR beta chain in context. Method: immunoSEQ multiplex PCR; TCRdb's copy keeps in-frame clones and lacks some. This table holds under 200,000 clones, around 90% found once. Looked up from germline, CDR1 is SGHKS and CDR2 is YYEKEE (reference sequence). The CDR3 covers 14 residues. V lost 4 bases and J 8 bases, leaving 15 bases between the germline ends. These data are taken from a study of control samples from healthy donors and cancer patients. The TCR sequence derives from a woman aged 25 to 45 in good health. The genes are TRBV5-5 and TRBJ1-4; possible D gene TRBD1, 6 bases. Specimen: blood. The CDR3 DNA sequence: TGTGCCAGCAGCCTGATCCCAGGGGTAGAAAAACTGTTTTTT. Translating it yields CASSLIPGVEKLFF.